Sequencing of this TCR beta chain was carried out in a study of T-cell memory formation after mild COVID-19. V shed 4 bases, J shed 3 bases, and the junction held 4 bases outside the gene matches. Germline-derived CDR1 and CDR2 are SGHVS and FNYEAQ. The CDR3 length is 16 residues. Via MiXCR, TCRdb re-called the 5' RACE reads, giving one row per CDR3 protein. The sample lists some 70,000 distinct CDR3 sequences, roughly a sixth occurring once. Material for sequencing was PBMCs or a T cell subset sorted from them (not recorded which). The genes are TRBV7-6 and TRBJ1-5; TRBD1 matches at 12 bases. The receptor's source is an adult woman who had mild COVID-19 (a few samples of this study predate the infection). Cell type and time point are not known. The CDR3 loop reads CASSSGTGGSNQPQHF. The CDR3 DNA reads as TGTGCCAGCAGCTCCGGGACAGGGGGCTCCAATCAGCCCCAGCATTTT.